This TCR beta chain was sequenced in a study of spatial heterogeneity in lung cancer. About the research overall: There were consistently more beta-chain sequences detected than alpha-chain sequences.

The time point was: sample taken at primary tumor resection. The donor population consisted of approximately 70 patients with untreated, early-stage non-small cell lung cancer. A unique molecular identifier was attached to every TCR cDNA molecule. MiXCR, applied by TCRdb to the 5' RACE reads, yields one record per CDR3 protein. The data contain 20,000 to 30,000 distinct CDR3 sequences, approximately 9% of them singletons. Concerning this clonotype: Antigen: not known.

Study observations and caveats: Counts of expanded alpha and beta TCRs within tumors tracked the tumor nonsynonymous mutation count.

This CDR3 contains 13 residues. V was trimmed by 5 bases and J by 5 bases, leaving 13 bases between them. CDR1 and CDR2 (germline): LGHDT, YNNKEL (reference sequence). The sample in question was lung tumor tissue, obtained at surgery. This clonotype originated in a male donor with early-stage non-small cell lung cancer. J is TRBJ2-7 and V is TRBV3-1; the D gene is possibly TRBD2 (6 bases). CDR3 sequence reads: CASSENRGNEQYF. DNA of the CDR3: TGTGCCAGCAGCGAAAACCGGGGGAACGAGCAGTACTTC.